This record looks at one T cell receptor beta chain sequence and its context. The antigen it binds to is not known. Within one base of it there is no much larger clone, and no base qualities were kept. V drops 1 base and J drops 8 bases, leaving 21 bases in between. CDR1 and CDR2 are drawn from the germline V gene: SGHTA, FQGNSA. Measured from the cysteine to the phenylalanine, the CDR3 is 17 residues long. CDR3 DNA is the only sequence kept; it has 51 bases, read in frame from the first base. Using the deep immunoSEQ assay, TCR CDR3 regions were amplified from genomic DNA by multiplex PCR. For each cell subset, the extracted genomic DNA was distributed evenly across all wells of several immunoSEQ 96-well plates, and each plate served as one replicate. For sorted subsets, about 210 ng of genomic DNA, equivalent to 25,000 to 35,000 T cell genomes, went into each replicate PCR. The purified libraries were quantified using a Qubit 3.0 fluorometer, sized with a Bioanalyzer 2100, and then quantified again using the KAPA Library Quantification kit. Every immunoSEQ 96-well plate was sequenced on a dedicated single-read 150-cycle Illumina NextSeq 550 flow cell. As for the original processing: The immunoSEQ output contained only junctional sequences without quality scores, so filtering could not match that applied to full-length reads. Sequences were annotated with PyIR, a Python wrapper for IgBLAST v1.9, and V/J genes and CDR3 were assigned using IMGT germline references. Reads with weak V/J assignments (E-value above 1e-6), missing CDR3, stop codons, out-of-frame junctions, or ambiguous translated residues were removed. V3J clonotypes were defined as sequences sharing an identical inferred V gene, J gene, and CDR3 amino acid sequence. The percentage overlap between two repertoires was calculated by dividing the number of shared unique clonotypes by the size of the smaller repertoire. Repertoire richness was assessed with RTK rarefaction, the Chao1 estimator, and Recon v2.1 estimates of unobserved clonotypes. Generation probabilities for all TCRbeta clonotypes obtained by the gDNA method from a handful of donors were computed using OLGA. TCRdb limited this immuneACCESS table to in-frame rearrangements with V and J called. A share of clones is missing; checked studies link under half to unresolved V genes, and the rest is unexplained. V and J calls and clone size follow that table, whereas D and trimming were derived from the DNA. The sample table contains some 380,000 clones; only one count was recorded for about 96% of them. The top ten clones comprise less than 0.35% of the sample.

This sample was taken from a study of shared clonotypes between healthy human individuals (dated by TCRdb to 2020 to 2021). Context from the whole study: A few men and a couple of women, aged 18 to 49 years, made up the cohort. For each donor, CD4 naive and CD4 memory were each given three plates, CD8 naive was given two plates, and CD8 memory was given one plate. To estimate repertoire size and how much clonotype sharing occurs between individuals, the study deeply sequenced the blood TCR repertoires of five healthy adults. Libraries were prepared and TCR repertoires were sequenced by different laboratories using diverse techniques, in order to increase sequencing depth and limit assay-specific biases. Between about 0.9 and 8.9 billion PBMCs per donor were obtained by leukapheresis.

The donors were healthy, HIV-negative adults with no recently reported acute infections or vaccinations. Only Caucasian adults living in Nashville, Tennessee, USA were represented among the donors. CD8 memory samples combined magnetically selected CD45RO+ cells with CCR7-negative CD45RA+ effector memory (TemRA) cells. Blood was collected by leukapheresis, and PBMCs were isolated by Ficoll-Histopaque density gradient centrifugation and then cryopreserved in liquid nitrogen vapor phase. Analytical flow cytometry was used to check the purity and quantity of every magnetically sorted T cell population. Each sorted fraction had its genomic DNA isolated and then quantified by UV absorbance on a Nanodrop 2000c. Results and caveats for the whole study, not just this receptor: Sampling was restricted to blood, and TCR repertoires in tissue are likely to differ from TCR repertoires in blood. Clonotypes shared by all four sorted-subset donors showed higher generation probabilities than non-shared clonotypes. Because the study included a small number of donors, the genetic and exposure-history diversity represented was limited. Pairwise subsampling led to the expectation that sequencing depth would affect the degree of clonotype sharing among donors. Rarefaction of sorted-subset datasets indicated incomplete sequencing despite the large sequencing depth. Larger estimated clonotype richness was generally found for naive subsets than for memory subsets. Across several donors, approximately 5% of naive CD4, around 3.3% of naive CD8, roughly 2.3% of memory CD4, and approximately 0.4% of memory CD8 clonotypes were shared.

Recombination linked TRBV7-2 to TRBJ2-1; no D gene is confidently identified. The origin of this receptor is a man aged 25-40 years in good health. Sample: memory CD8+ T cells sorted from blood. What this sample's cell subset or site label stands for: CD45RO+ cells pooled with CCR7-negative TemRA cells. The CDR3 region has the sequence CASSLVWWKARIHEQFF. The DNA is as follows: TGTGCCAGCAGCTTAGTTTGGTGGAAGGCGAGGATCCATGAGCAGTTCTTC. With the rest looked up from the reference TRBV7-2 and TRBJ2-1 genes rather than sequenced, the full variable domain is GAGVSQSPSNKVTEKGKDVELRCDPISGHTALYWYRQSLGQGLEFLIYFQGNSAPDKSGLPSDRFSAERTGGSVSTLTIQRTQQEDSAVYLCASSLVWWKARIHEQFFGPGTRLTVL.